This T cell receptor (beta chain) was identified in a study of regulatory T cells in long-lasting Graves disease. Broader study findings: Persistent disease favored TRBV28, TRBJ1-2 and TRBJ2-5.

Time point noted: newly diagnosed GD, antithyroid drugs for less than 3 months. Researchers made the TCR library from RNA that was extracted from PBMCs. This clonotype was detected many times. Antigen: not known. Trimming removed 1 base at V and 5 bases at J, with 14 bases between. This CDR3 comprises 15 residues. Combining iRepertoire HTBI primers with Arm-PCR of CDR3 regions, the authors built TCR beta libraries. TCRdb used MiXCR to reprocess the multiplex PCR reads, holding one entry per CDR3 protein. Among 410,000 or so distinct CDR3 sequences listed, more than 12% were seen once. The sample was also reused in another study, on T cells in Graves' hyperthyroidism and ophthalmopathy. From that second work: The study excluded patients with uncontrolled infection, other autoimmune disease, pregnancy or lactation. Blood also showed most of the thyroid clonotypes that were expanded above 0.001.

This sample comprised peripheral blood mononuclear cells (PBMCs), obtained at new diagnosis, from a patient treated with antithyroid drugs. This chain uses TRBV12-3 or TRBV12-4 with TRBJ1-1, with unresolved D. This sequence was found in a woman between 25 and 40 years old with Graves disease. For the CDR3, the DNA is TGTGCCAGCAGTTTAGTACGGGGAGGAGATACTGAAGCTTTCTTT. The encoded protein is CASSLVRGGDTEAFF.